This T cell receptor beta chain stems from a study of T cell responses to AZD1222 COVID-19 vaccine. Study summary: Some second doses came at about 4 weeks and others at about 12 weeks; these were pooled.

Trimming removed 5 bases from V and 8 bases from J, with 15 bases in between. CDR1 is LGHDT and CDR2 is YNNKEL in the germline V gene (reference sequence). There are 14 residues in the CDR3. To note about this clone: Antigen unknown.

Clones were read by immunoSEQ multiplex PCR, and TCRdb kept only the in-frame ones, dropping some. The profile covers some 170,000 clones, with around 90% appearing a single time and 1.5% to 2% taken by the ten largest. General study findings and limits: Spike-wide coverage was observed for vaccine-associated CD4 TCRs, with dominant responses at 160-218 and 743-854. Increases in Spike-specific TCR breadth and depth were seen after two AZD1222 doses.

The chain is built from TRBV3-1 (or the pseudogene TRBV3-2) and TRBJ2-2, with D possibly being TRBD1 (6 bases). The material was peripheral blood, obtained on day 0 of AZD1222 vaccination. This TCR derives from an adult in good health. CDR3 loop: CASSLGQRAGELFF. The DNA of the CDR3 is TGTGCCAGCAGCTTAGGACAGCGTGCGGGGGAGCTGTTTTTT.